This T cell receptor beta chain comes out of a study of cytomegalovirus exposure and HLA in healthy donors. Study overall: Of all 400 or so donors who were genotyped, roughly 81% belonged to the Caucasian-associated ancestry cluster.

The PCR ran on 60 Vbeta and 13 Jbeta primers. The table came from immunoSEQ multiplex PCR; TCRdb's copy has only in-frame clones and leaves some out. The sample shows approximately 70,000 clones, about 80% of them seen only once. Study-level points and caveats: Across all donors, roughly uniform sequencing depth was an assumption of the presence/absence analyses. The authors enumerated over 150 TCR beta chains as linked to cytomegalovirus. As was reported, the classifier diagnosed cytomegalovirus status with high specificity and sensitivity.

The germline V gene encodes CDR1 SGDLS and CDR2 YYNGEE. This CDR3 has 15 residues. V lost 0 bases and J lost 4, with 11 bases in between. In regard to this clone: Its antigen is not identified.

The sequenced sample was PBMCs. V is TRBV9 and J is TRBJ2-1, with a tentative D call TRBD2 (6 bases). The receptor was isolated from a man aged 60-69 years in good health and CMV-seropositive. The CDR3 DNA follows: TGTGCCAGCAGCGTAGATATAGCGGAGTACAATGAGCAGTTCTTC. This encodes CASSVDIAEYNEQFF.